A selection of T cell receptor beta chains follows, all from one sample in a study of blood T cell repertoires in COVID-19. Sequencing used immunoSEQ multiplex PCR; TCRdb keeps in-frame clones, though not all of them. The data contain more than 200,000 clones, 80% to 90% of them singletons. Input material: peripheral blood. The receptor source for this set is a man aged 60 to 69 with acute or convalescent COVID-19. Each CDR3 is given with its conserved first and last residue. A D gene is named only where the DNA matches it firmly. Not every row has a clone size; where given, it reads once, few, many or a size class.

d_call j_call clone_size v_call cdr3_nt cdr3_aa
NA TRBJ2-1 NA TRBV7-3 TGTGCCAGCAGCCCCACGTCAGGAAGCGGTTCCTACAATGAGCAGTTCTTC CASSPTSGSGSYNEQFF
TRBD1 TRBJ2-4 once TRBV28 TGTGCCACCGAACATCCCCGGGACAGCGCCAAAAACATTCAGTACTTC CATEHPRDSAKNIQYF
TRBD2 TRBJ2-1 NA TRBV24-1 TGTGCCACCAGTGATTTGTCGGCTAGCGGACACAATGAGCAGTTCTTC CATSDLSASGHNEQFF
NA TRBJ2-7 NA TRBV4-2 TGTGCCAGCAGCCAAGGCCGGGTATCCTACGAGCAGTACTTC CASSQGRVSYEQYF
TRBD2 TRBJ2-1 NA TRBV7-2 TGTGCCAGCAGCTTAGATCCTAGCGGGAGGTACAATGAGCAGTTCTTC CASSLDPSGRYNEQFF
NA TRBJ2-2 many TRBV19 TGTGCCAGTAGTGAGAGAGGGGGCACCGGGGAGCTGTTTTTT CASSERGGTGELFF
NA TRBJ2-1 NA TRBV5-1 TGCGCCAGCAGCACCAACAGGGATGGGCGTCATGAGCAGTTCTTC CASSTNRDGRHEQFF
NA TRBJ2-2 NA TRBV25-1 TGTGCCTCCAGGGCGTCAGCGGGCACCGGGGAGCTGTTTTTT CASRASAGTGELFF
NA TRBJ1-3 once TRBV12-1 TGTGCCAGCAGCTTTGCGGGACAGGGGGCTGGAAACACCATATATTTT CASSFAGQGAGNTIYF
NA TRBJ1-2 once TRBV27 TGTGCCAGCAGTATCGCAGGGGACTATGGCTACACCTTC CASSIAGDYGYTF
NA TRBJ2-1 NA TRBV3-1/TRBV3-2 TGTGCCAGCAGCCAACAACTTCACGAGCAGTTCTTC CASSQQLHEQFF
NA TRBJ1-5 NA TRBV6-2/TRBV6-3 TGTGCCAGCAGTTACAGTCGGGGGGCAGGACAGCCCCAGCATTTT CASSYSRGAGQPQHF
NA TRBJ2-7 once TRBV4-2 TGTGCCAGCAGCCAAACCAGTACCCCCCAAGATACAGGGCAGCAGTACTTC CASSQTSTPQDTGQQYF
TRBD1 TRBJ1-5 NA TRBV3-1/TRBV3-2 TGTGCCAGCAGCCAAGATTTGAGGACAGGGGATCAGCCCCAGCATTTT CASSQDLRTGDQPQHF
NA TRBJ1-1 NA TRBV30 TGTGCCTGGAGTGTTGATGCCTCCTACAGTGGAGCTTTCTTT CAWSVDASYSGAFF
NA TRBJ1-2 NA TRBV28 TGTGCCAGCTCCCAAGGACAGAACTATGGCTACACCTTC CASSQGQNYGYTF
TRBD1 TRBJ1-6 NA TRBV19 TGTGCCAGTATGACAGGGGGAAATAATTCACCCCTCCACTTT CASMTGGNNSPLHF
NA TRBJ2-2 once TRBV5-1 TGCGCCAGCAGCTTGAGGGACTCCGACACCGGGGAGCTGTTTTTT CASSLRDSDTGELFF
TRBD1 TRBJ1-2 many TRBV6-5 TGTGCCAGCAGTCCGGGACAGGGGCGTTCGGGTGGCTACACCTTC CASSPGQGRSGGYTF
NA TRBJ1-4 NA TRBV7-6 TGTGCCAGCAGCTTAAAAAGGGGTGCAACTAATGAAAAACTGTTTTTT CASSLKRGATNEKLFF
TRBD2 TRBJ2-3 NA TRBV4-1 TGCGCCAGCAGCCAAGAGACTAGCGGGGATACGCAGTATTTT CASSQETSGDTQYF
TRBD1 TRBJ1-5 NA TRBV19 TGTGCCAGTAGTATATCCTCCGGGACAGCAAGCAATCAGCCCCAGCATTTT CASSISSGTASNQPQHF
NA TRBJ1-2 NA TRBV3-1/TRBV3-2 TGTGCCAGCAGCCAAGCGGGGGAAGATGGCTACACCTTC CASSQAGEDGYTF
NA TRBJ2-5 NA TRBV3-1/TRBV3-2 TGTGCCAGCAGCCCTCCTACTATGGAGACCCAGTACTTC CASSPPTMETQYF
TRBD2 TRBJ2-3 NA TRBV5-4 TGTGCCAGCAGCTTGGTGGCTTTAGCGGGGGGGGCAGATACGCAGTATTTT CASSLVALAGGADTQYF
NA TRBJ2-1 NA TRBV6-5 TGTGCAAGGGGCCCCTACAATGAGCAGTTCTTC CARGPYNEQFF
TRBD1 TRBJ2-7 NA TRBV3-1/TRBV3-2 TGTGCCAGCAGCCAAGGGGTGACAGGGAGCGAGCAGTACTTC CASSQGVTGSEQYF
TRBD1 TRBJ1-1 NA TRBV10-3 TGTGCCATCAGCGGGGGACAGGGAAGAGACACTGAAGCTTTCTTT CAISGGQGRDTEAFF
NA TRBJ2-5 once TRBV4-1 TGCGCCAGCAGCCAAGGGACATCCCAAGAGACCCAGTACTTC CASSQGTSQETQYF
TRBD2 TRBJ2-3 NA TRBV5-1 TGCGCCAGCAGCTTGGCTCTAGCGGGAAGCACAGATACGCAGTATTTT CASSLALAGSTDTQYF
NA TRBJ1-2 NA TRBV20-1 TGCAGAGCACCGGTTGGCTACACCTTC CRAPVGYTF
NA TRBJ2-3 NA TRBV5-6 TGTGCCAGCAGCCACGAGGGACGGACTATCACAGATACGCAGTATTTT CASSHEGRTITDTQYF
NA TRBJ2-1 NA TRBV5-4 TGTGCCAGCAGCTTGGTGGTCGCGGCAAGCTCCTACAATGAGCAGTTCTTC CASSLVVAASSYNEQFF
NA TRBJ2-5 NA TRBV11-3 TGTGCCAGCAGCTTAGGCAGGGGCAGTACCTATCAAGAGACCCAGTACTTC CASSLGRGSTYQETQYF
TRBD1 TRBJ1-5 NA TRBV7-8 TGTGCCAGCAGCGCACCCCGGACAGGGCCTCTCTCTAATCAGCCCCAGCATTTT CASSAPRTGPLSNQPQHF
NA TRBJ1-2 NA TRBV6-5 TGTGCCATATACTCGGGAGGGAGCTATGGCTACACCTTC CAIYSGGSYGYTF
NA TRBJ2-5 NA TRBV29-1 TGCAGCGTTGAAGGGCCCGGGACACTTAAAGAGACCCAGTACTTC CSVEGPGTLKETQYF
NA TRBJ2-5 NA TRBV27 TGTGCCAGCAGGCGCGACTCCCTCCAAGAGACCCAGTACTTC CASRRDSLQETQYF
NA TRBJ1-3 NA TRBV6-6 TGTGCCAGCAGCCTCGGACAGAATTCTGGAAACACCATATATTTT CASSLGQNSGNTIYF
TRBD1 TRBJ2-2 NA TRBV5-1 TGCGCCAGCAGCCTGACAGGGATTTGGACCGGGGAGCTGTTTTTT CASSLTGIWTGELFF
TRBD1 TRBJ1-1 NA TRBV6-5 TGTGCCAGCAGTTTACCAGGGGGCACTGAAGCTTTCTTT CASSLPGGTEAFF
TRBD2 TRBJ2-2 few TRBV10-3 TGTGCCATCAGTGAGTCGGGACTAGCGGGAGGGATTACGAACACCGGGGAGCTGTTTTTT CAISESGLAGGITNTGELFF
TRBD1 TRBJ2-6 NA TRBV19 TGTGCCAGTAGTACTCACAGGGGTGGTGGGGCCAACGTCCTGACTTTC CASSTHRGGGANVLTF
NA TRBJ1-1 NA TRBV19 TGTGCCAGTAGGCCCGGGAGCACTGAAGCTTTCTTT CASRPGSTEAFF
NA TRBJ1-6 NA TRBV4-3 TGCGCCAGCAGCCAGTACCCGGCAGGGGTTACACCCCTCCACTTT CASSQYPAGVTPLHF
NA TRBJ1-2 NA TRBV18 TGTGCCAGCTCACCACGGTCGGGGTCCTATGGCTACACCTTC CASSPRSGSYGYTF
NA TRBJ2-2 few TRBV7-3 TGTGCCAGCAGCCCGCAGGGGTCAGTCACCGGGGAGCTGTTTTTT CASSPQGSVTGELFF
NA TRBJ2-1 NA TRBV5-1 TGCGCCAGCAGCTTGGCCCAGGGGACCCTCTTGGATGAGCAGTTCTTC CASSLAQGTLLDEQFF
NA TRBJ1-5 NA TRBV12-3/TRBV12-4 TGTGCCAGCAGTGACGGCCCGGGGCCCCAGCATTTT CASSDGPGPQHF
NA TRBJ1-2 NA TRBV11-2 TGTGCCAGCAGCTTAGGCGGGGTTGTGAACTGGGGCTACACCTTC CASSLGGVVNWGYTF
TRBD1 TRBJ2-7 NA TRBV2 TGTGCCAGCAATCCGACAGGGAGCGCCTACGAGCAGTACTTC CASNPTGSAYEQYF
NA TRBJ1-5 few TRBV19 TGTGCCAGTAAAAACTACCCCACGGGGAATCAGCCCCAGCATTTT CASKNYPTGNQPQHF
TRBD2 TRBJ2-7 NA TRBV20-1 TGCAGTGCTAGTTTCTGGGGCCAGCGGGAGTATGACCACGAGCAGTACTTC CSASFWGQREYDHEQYF
NA TRBJ2-5 NA TRBV7-3 TGTGCCAGCAGCCCCGGGGGGCGGCGAGGGGAGACCCAGTACTTC CASSPGGRRGETQYF